This T cell receptor (beta chain) was sequenced during a study of vaccination effects on CD4 cells after COVID-19. Background on the study: Cultivation was performed at around 2 million PBMC per well with roughly 9.1 IU/ml IL-2 and 9.5 to 10 ug/ml peptides added.

When less than 11 days of culture had elapsed, CD4+ T cells were isolated. Two doses of BNT162b2 or mRNA-1273 vaccine were administered to participants. Vaccine recipients, nucleocapsid antibody negative, had no prior SARS-CoV-2 infection. Fresh IL-2-containing medium replaced half the medium on days 3 and 7. As for this clone: Its antigen is currently unknown.

With 4 bases removed from V and 0 bases from J, the gap between germline ends came to 10 bases. Germline values: CDR1 SGHRS, CDR2 YFSETQ. The CDR3 is made up of 15 amino acids. The assay was immunoSEQ multiplex PCR, and TCRdb's table has in-frame clones only and misses some. The table records about 57,000 clones, approximately 72% of them present only once. Study-level points and caveats: Marked clonal contraction of infection- and vaccine-induced clones was seen late after vaccination.

The source was CD4+ T cells from PBMCs cultured without peptide, collected after COVID-19 vaccination. This TCR was sampled from a human donor who received a COVID-19 vaccine. The chain recombines TRBV5-1 with TRBJ1-4; no reliable D call. CDR3 in amino acids: CASSGGDPTNEKLFF. The CDR3 DNA sequence: TGCGCCAGCAGCGGCGGAGACCCAACTAATGAAAAACTGTTTTTT. Complete variable domain (other parts from reference TRBV5-1 and TRBJ1-4): KAGVTQTPRYLIKTRGQQVTLSCSPISGHRSVSWYQQTPGQGLQFLFEYFSETQRNKGNFPGRFSGRQFSNSRSEMNVSTLELGDSALYLCASSGGDPTNEKLFFGSGTQLSVL.